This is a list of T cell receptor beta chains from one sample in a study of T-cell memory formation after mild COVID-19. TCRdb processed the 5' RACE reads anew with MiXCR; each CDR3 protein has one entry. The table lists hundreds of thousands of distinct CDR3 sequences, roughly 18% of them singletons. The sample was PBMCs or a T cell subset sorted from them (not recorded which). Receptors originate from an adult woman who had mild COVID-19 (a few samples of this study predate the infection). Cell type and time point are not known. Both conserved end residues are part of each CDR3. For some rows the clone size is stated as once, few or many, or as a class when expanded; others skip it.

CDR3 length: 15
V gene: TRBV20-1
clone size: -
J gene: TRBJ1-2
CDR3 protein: CSAPRGSSGSDGYTF

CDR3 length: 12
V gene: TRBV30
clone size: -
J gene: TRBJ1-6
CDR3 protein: CAWSSRVSPLHF

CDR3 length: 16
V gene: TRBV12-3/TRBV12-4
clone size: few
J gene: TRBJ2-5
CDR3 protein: CASSLALYRGRETQYF

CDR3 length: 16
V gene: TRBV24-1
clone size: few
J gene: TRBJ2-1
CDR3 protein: CATSDDSGRNYNEQFF

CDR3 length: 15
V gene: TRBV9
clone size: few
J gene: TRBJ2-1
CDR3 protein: CASSPSSGSPNEQFF

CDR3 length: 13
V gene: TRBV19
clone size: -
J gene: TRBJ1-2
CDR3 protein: CASSIVDSYGYTF

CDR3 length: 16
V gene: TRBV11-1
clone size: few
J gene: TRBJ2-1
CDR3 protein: CASTPGFGTDINEQFF

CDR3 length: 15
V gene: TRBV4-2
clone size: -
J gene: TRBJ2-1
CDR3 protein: CASSQRDRGSNEQFF

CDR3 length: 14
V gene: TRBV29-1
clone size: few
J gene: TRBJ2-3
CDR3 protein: CSVTIVGGTDTQYF

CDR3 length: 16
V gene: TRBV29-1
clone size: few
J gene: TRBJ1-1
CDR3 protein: CSAVGPVGLMNTEAFF

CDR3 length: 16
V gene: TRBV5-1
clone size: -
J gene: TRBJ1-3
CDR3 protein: CASSQEPAGSGNTIYF

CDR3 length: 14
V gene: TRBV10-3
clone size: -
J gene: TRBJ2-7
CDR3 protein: CAISAGLHPYEQYF

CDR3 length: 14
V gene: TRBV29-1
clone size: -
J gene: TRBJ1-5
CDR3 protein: CSAAAGGANQPQHF

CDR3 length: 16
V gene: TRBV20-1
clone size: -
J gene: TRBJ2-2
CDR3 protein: CSARASGRRNTGELFF

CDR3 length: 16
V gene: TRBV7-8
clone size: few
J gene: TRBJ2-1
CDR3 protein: CASSLPSGGSYNEQFF

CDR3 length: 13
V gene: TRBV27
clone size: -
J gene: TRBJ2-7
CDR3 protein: CATGAGGPYEQYF

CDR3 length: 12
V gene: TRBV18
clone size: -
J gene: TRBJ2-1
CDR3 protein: CASSEAYNEQFF

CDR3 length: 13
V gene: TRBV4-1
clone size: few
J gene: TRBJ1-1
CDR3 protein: CASSHPGLTEAFF

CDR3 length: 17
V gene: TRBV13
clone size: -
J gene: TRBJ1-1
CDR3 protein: CASSLGPAGSMLTEAFF

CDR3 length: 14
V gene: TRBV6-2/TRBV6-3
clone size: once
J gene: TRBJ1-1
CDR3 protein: CASTRDSQNTEAFF

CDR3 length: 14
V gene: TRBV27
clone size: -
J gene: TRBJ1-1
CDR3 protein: CASSSGTMNTEAFF